The 4 T cell receptor beta chains below come from one sample, sequenced in a study of T cells after yellow fever vaccination. TCRdb re-derived calls from the 5' RACE reads in MiXCR, one entry per CDR3 protein. The sample consists of 500,000 to 650,000 distinct CDR3 sequences, about a sixth of them appearing once. This sample comprised PBMCs, obtained around 5 days after the first yellow fever vaccination. These receptors were taken from a man younger than 35 who received the YFV17D yellow fever vaccine.

This clonotype has just a few counts. The V call is TRBV12-3 or TRBV12-4, the J call TRBJ1-5; possibly TRBD1 for D (5 bases). V was shortened by 3 bases and J by 6 bases, with 9 bases between the two germline ends. The CDR3 contains 13 residues. As DNA, the CDR3 is TGTGCCAGCAGTTTGGGGGACGTTCAGCCCCAGCATTTT. Its translation is CASSLGDVQPQHF.

This clonotype was seen many times. J is TRBJ2-7 and V is TRBV6-1; D is unclear. CDR1 and CDR2 (germline): MNHNS, SASEGT. This CDR3 has 14 amino acids. Trimming removed 2 bases at V and 0 bases at J, with 8 bases between. CDR3 loop: CASSEPGSSYEQYF. CDR3 sequence (DNA): TGTGCCAGCAGTGAACCCGGGTCCTCCTACGAGCAGTACTTC.

This clonotype has more than one count but fewer than ten. J is TRBJ2-7 and V is TRBV7-8; D not certain. The CDR3 consists of 13 residues. Germline lookup yields CDR1 SGHVS and CDR2 FQNEAQ. V was shortened by 3 bases and J by 3 bases, with 9 bases between the two germline ends. CDR3 region: CASSLDGNYEQYF. CDR3 nucleotides: TGTGCCAGCAGCTTGGACGGAAACTACGAGCAGTACTTC.

This sequence joins TRBV12-3 or TRBV12-4 and TRBJ1-4; D not certain. V was pared by 6 bases and J by 0 bases, with 8 bases between. The CDR3 consists of 14 residues. CDR3 protein: CASRPETTNEKLFF. The CDR3 nucleotides are TGTGCCAGCAGGCCCGAGACAACTAATGAAAAACTGTTTTTT.